This T cell receptor beta chain was profiled in a study of cytomegalovirus exposure and HLA in healthy donors. Study-wide findings and caveats: Later analysis demonstrated an association between a missense DCLRE1C variant and TCR beta V- and J-gene trimming.

A multiplex PCR was run with 60 Vbeta primers and 13 Jbeta primers. The data were produced by immunoSEQ multiplex PCR, yet TCRdb's version contains in-frame clones alone and is incomplete. The table includes 250,000 or so clones, about 93% detected once. Details on this clone: Antigen specificity is unknown.

The CDR3 is made up of 10 amino acids. Germline lookup yields CDR1 DFQATT and CDR2 SNEGSKA (reference sequence). Trimming cost V 3 bases and J 8 bases, with 7 bases left between them. The genes are TRBV20-1 and TRBJ1-2; D not resolved. The clonotype was recovered from a girl aged 2 to 9 in good health and CMV-seronegative. Input material: PBMCs. CDR3 bases: TGCAGTGCTAGGACTGAGGGCTACACCTTC. Encoded protein: CSARTEGYTF.